Following are 15 T cell receptor beta chains from one sample sequenced in a study of blood T cell repertoires in COVID-19. Method: immunoSEQ multiplex PCR; TCRdb's copy keeps in-frame clones and lacks some. Of 55,000 to 75,000 clones in the sample, about four fifths were seen once. The sequencing sample was made of peripheral blood. Every receptor here comes from a man between 65 and 79 years old who had recovered from COVID-19.

V usage is TRBV6-1 and J usage is TRBJ2-1; a weak D match, TRBD2 (7 bases). CDR1 is MNHNS and CDR2 is SASEGT in the germline V gene. V shed 3 bases and J shed 0 bases, with 9 bases lying between them. This CDR3 has 15 amino acids. The CDR3 nucleotides are TGTGCCAGCAGTGAGGGGGGGGCCTCCTACAATGAGCAGTTCTTC. Protein: CASSEGGASYNEQFF.

This clone was seen repeatedly, ten times or more. The CDR3 DNA reads TGTGCCAGCAGACAGTACAGGGATCAGCCCCAGCATTTT. Amino acid sequence: CASRQYRDQPQHF. The chain couples TRBV27 to TRBJ1-5, with D perhaps matching TRBD1 (6 bases). The CDR3 contains 13 residues. The germline V gene has CDR1 MNHEY and CDR2 SMNVEV (reference sequence). V lost 6 bases and J 5 bases, leaving 11 bases between the germline ends.

For the CDR3, the DNA is TGTGCCAGCAGCTGGTCAACAGGGGCAGATACGCAGTATTTT. It codes for CASSWSTGADTQYF. The chain links TRBV5-5 to TRBJ2-3; 7 bases agree with TRBD1. V lost 3 bases and J lost 4; bases outside the gene matches: 5. This CDR3 region has 14 residues. Germline V lookup: CDR1 SGHKS, CDR2 YYEKEE (reference sequence).

This clone has a handful of counts. The V call is TRBV25-1, the J call TRBJ1-2; 7 nucleotides line up with TRBD1. V lost 5 bases and J lost 3; bases outside the gene matches: 9. This CDR3 spans 15 amino acids. Germline-derived CDR1 and CDR2 are MGHDK and SYGVNS. The DNA for the CDR3 is TGTGCCAGCAGTACACAGACAGGGAGCTACTATGGCTACACCTTC. Amino acids: CASSTQTGSYYGYTF.

This clone was observed a single time. This chain connects TRBV27 to TRBJ2-2; no clear D gene. There are 16 residues in the CDR3. Trimming removed 5 bases at V and 0 bases at J, with 13 bases between. Germline CDR1 is MNHEY and CDR2 is SMNVEV (reference sequence). The CDR3 spells CASSPNIGSNTGELFF. The CDR3, as DNA: TGTGCCAGCAGTCCAAACATTGGCTCGAACACCGGGGAGCTGTTTTTT.

The V gene is TRBV19, the J gene TRBJ2-6, with 8 nucleotides matching TRBD1. V dropped 7 bases and J dropped 0; count of bases not matched to a gene: 8. CDR3 size: 17 residues. The germline gives CDR1 LNHDA, CDR2 SQIVND (reference sequence). CDR3 region: CASIKTGDVSGANVLTF. CDR3 DNA: TGTGCCAGTATTAAGACAGGGGACGTCTCTGGGGCCAACGTCCTGACTTTC.

The gene calls are TRBV11-3 and TRBJ1-1; a possible D gene is TRBD1 (5 bases). The V end lost 5 bases, the J end lost 1 base, and 17 bases lay between the germline ends. This CDR3 is built from 16 residues. Germline V gene data show CDR1 as SGHNT and CDR2 as YENEEA. The CDR3 DNA sequence: TGTGCCAGCAGCAACAGGAGGGCAAGGGGGAACACTGAAGCTTTCTTT. Amino acids: CASSNRRARGNTEAFF.

This chain uses TRBV5-6 with TRBJ2-7, with 11 bases matching TRBD1. Germline trimming cut 4 bases from V and 7 bases from J; bases unmatched to any gene: 7. The CDR3 loop spans 14 amino acids. Germline V gene lookup returns CDR1 SGHDT and CDR2 YYEEEE. This CDR3 is CASSIQDRGQEQYF. The DNA of the CDR3 is TGTGCCAGCAGCATCCAGGACAGGGGGCAAGAGCAGTACTTC.

The V call is TRBV7-2, the J call TRBJ1-6, with a weak D call TRBD1 (5 bases). The V gene lost 4 bases and the J gene lost 1 base, with 20 bases spanning the gap. The CDR3 is made up of 19 amino acids. CDR1 SGHTA and CDR2 FQGNSA come from the germline V gene. The CDR3 spells CASSSRTSWGRSYNSPLHF. CDR3 nucleotides: TGTGCCAGCAGCTCTAGGACGTCTTGGGGCCGGTCCTATAATTCACCCCTCCACTTT. Full variable domain (remainder filled in from reference TRBV7-2 and TRBJ1-6): GAGVSQSPSNKVTEKGKDVELRCDPISGHTALYWYRQSLGQGLEFLIYFQGNSAPDKSGLPSDRFSAERTGGSVSTLTIQRTQQEDSAVYLCASSSRTSWGRSYNSPLHFGNGTRLTVT.

J is TRBJ1-4 and V is TRBV20-1, with D unclear. Germline V CDR1 and CDR2: DFQATT, SNEGSKA (reference sequence). Trimming removed 4 bases at V and 8 bases at J, with 8 bases between. The CDR3 sequence is 11 residues long. In DNA, the CDR3 is TGCAGTGCTACCTCAAGCGAAAAACTGTTTTTT. Translation: CSATSSEKLFF.

The genes are TRBV6-2 or TRBV6-3 and TRBJ2-2; no reliable D call. The germline V and J ends were trimmed by 3 bases and 4 bases, with 9 bases remaining between them. CDR1 MNHEY and CDR2 SVGEGT come from the germline V gene. CDR3 size: 14 residues. The CDR3 here is CASSYPTTTGELFF. Written as DNA, the CDR3 is TGTGCCAGCAGTTATCCGACAACCACCGGGGAGCTGTTTTTT.

The chain has TRBV10-3 and TRBJ2-1; 14 nucleotides line up with TRBD2. Trimming removed 2 bases from V and 7 bases from J; junction bases left unmatched: 4. This CDR3 is 16 amino acids long. CDR1 is ENHRY, CDR2 SYGVKD, per germline. This chain's CDR3 is CAISEGLAGGRNEQFF. The CDR3 region has the DNA TGTGCCATCAGTGAGGGACTAGCGGGGGGCCGGAATGAGCAGTTCTTC.

This CDR3 reads CASKGWGREEAFF. In nucleotides, the CDR3 is TGTGCCAGCAAGGGTTGGGGGCGCGAGGAGGCTTTCTTT. The chain combines TRBV6-5 with TRBJ1-1; TRBD1 is a possible D gene (6 bases). With 7 bases removed from V and 11 bases from J, the gap between germline ends came to 20 bases. This CDR3 has 13 residues. Per the germline V gene, CDR1 is MNHEY and CDR2 is SVGAGI.

The V and J genes are TRBV9 and TRBJ1-1, with 8 bases fitting TRBD1. This CDR3 spans 13 amino acids. Germline-derived CDR1 and CDR2 are SGDLS and YYNGEE. After removal of 0 bases from V and 7 bases from J, the junction contained 2 bases not matched to a gene. The CDR3 loop reads CASSVDTGGEAFF. Here the CDR3 DNA reads TGTGCCAGCAGCGTAGATACAGGGGGTGAAGCTTTCTTT.

The chain recombines TRBV1 with TRBJ1-2; the D call in the table, TRBD1, was not verified against the DNA. TRBV1 is given as a pseudogene. This CDR3 has 15 residues. CDR3 DNA sequence: TGCACCAGCAGCCAAGGTTTCGGGTTCAGGGGTGGCTACACCTTC. Its translation is CTSSQGFGFRGGYTF.